One sample yielded the 15 T cell receptor beta chains listed below, sequenced in a study of T cell responses to AZD1222 COVID-19 vaccine. Here immunoSEQ multiplex PCR was the method, and the copy in TCRdb shows in-frame clones only, minus some. The data contain more than 95,000 clones, over 70% of them singletons. Sequencing was performed on peripheral blood, taken on day 0 of AZD1222 vaccination. These receptor sequences come from an adult in good health.

The chain recombines TRBV29-1 with TRBJ1-2, with D tentatively TRBD1 (5 bases). The V gene's germline CDR1 is SQVTM and CDR2 ANQGSEA. With 6 bases removed from V and 3 bases from J, the gap between germline ends came to 14 bases. CDR3 size: 13 residues. CDR3 sequence: CSVVAGTDYGYTF. In nucleotides, the CDR3 is TGCAGCGTGGTCGCCGGGACCGACTATGGCTACACCTTC.

The rearrangement joins TRBV19 to TRBJ2-1; D is unresolved. This CDR3 is 16 amino acids long. CDR1 is LNHDA and CDR2 is SQIVND in the germline V gene (reference sequence). Deletions cut 5 bases from V and 2 bases from J, with 16 bases between. CDR3 region: CASSPSGRSPYNEQFF. CDR3 sequence (DNA): TGTGCCAGTAGTCCGTCTGGACGGTCGCCCTACAATGAGCAGTTCTTC.

The rearrangement links TRBV14 to TRBJ1-1; 7 bases match TRBD1. The CDR3 runs 13 residues. V gave up 6 bases and J gave up 2 bases; unmatched junction bases: 3. Germline-derived CDR1 and CDR2 are SGHDN and FVKESK. The CDR3 sequence: CASRQGVNTEAFF. In DNA, the CDR3 is TGTGCCAGCAGGCAGGGGGTAAACACTGAAGCTTTCTTT. Variable domain in full (rest from reference TRBV14 and TRBJ1-1): EAGVTQFPSHSVIEKGQTVTLRCDPISGHDNLYWYRRVMGKEIKFLLHFVKESKQDESGMPNNRFLAERTGGTYSTLKVQPAELEDSGVYFCASRQGVNTEAFFGQGTRLTVV.

The chain couples TRBV28 to TRBJ2-7; 11 bases match TRBD1. The V gene's germline CDR1 is MDHEN and CDR2 SYDVKM. The CDR3 has 17 residues. V was pared by 7 bases and J by 2 bases, with 13 bases of the junction left unmatched. CDR3 bases: TGTGCCAGCACCGACCGGATCGGACAGGGGGCGACCTACGAGCAGTACTTC. It translates to CASTDRIGQGATYEQYF. Full variable domain (rest looked up from reference TRBV28 and TRBJ2-7): DVKVTQSSRYLVKRTGEKVFLECVQDMDHENMFWYRQDPGLGLRLIYFSYDVKMKEKGDIPEGYSVSREKKERFSLILESASTNQTSMYLCASTDRIGQGATYEQYFGPGTRLTVT.

The count of this clone is one. The chain uses TRBV14 and TRBJ1-6; D call uncertain. V was cut by 2 bases and J by 9 bases, with 14 bases left in between. Germline CDR1 reads SGHDN; CDR2 reads FVKESK. This CDR3 comprises 15 residues. CDR3 sequence reads: CASSQLTPIGSPLHF. The CDR3 DNA follows: TGTGCCAGCAGCCAACTAACACCGATAGGTTCACCCCTCCACTTT.

V and J are TRBV27 and TRBJ1-1; possibly TRBD1 for D (5 bases). The CDR3 is 15 amino acids. Germline loops: CDR1 MNHEY, CDR2 SMNVEV (reference sequence). Trimming removed 7 bases at V and 1 base at J, with 16 bases between. The CDR3 bases are TGTGCCAGCAAGATCTCAACCGGGGCGAACACTGAAGCTTTCTTT. Translated, it gives CASKISTGANTEAFF.

This clone was seen only once. This chain uses TRBV6-1 with TRBJ2-3, with D hard to call. This CDR3 has 15 amino acids. Germline lookup yields CDR1 MNHNS and CDR2 SASEGT. V dropped 3 bases and J dropped 1 base, with 11 bases sitting between them. DNA for the CDR3: TGTGCCAGCAGTGATTATGGCCCTCGCACAGATACGCAGTATTTT. This sequence encodes CASSDYGPRTDTQYF.

This clone was seen only a few times. CDR3 nucleotide sequence: TGTGCCAGTAGTAACAGGGGAGAATACGAGCAGTACTTC. Its protein product is CASSNRGEYEQYF. This chain connects TRBV19 to TRBJ2-7; 7 bases are shared with TRBD1. CDR3 size: 13 residues. Per the germline V gene, CDR1 is LNHDA and CDR2 is SQIVND (reference sequence). V was clipped by 4 bases and J by 4 bases; unmatched bases: 4.

The chain joins TRBV18 to TRBJ1-6, with D perhaps matching TRBD1 (6 bases). The length of the CDR3 is 17 residues. Trimming removed 5 bases at V and 5 bases at J, with 19 bases between. Germline V gene lookup returns CDR1 KGHSH and CDR2 LQKENI. For the CDR3, the DNA is TGTGCCAGCTCATCAGCGGCCTCAGGGGAGAATAATTCACCCCTCCACTTT. Protein product: CASSSAASGENNSPLHF.

The chain has TRBV7-9 and TRBJ1-1, with 12 bases aligning to TRBD1. Germline V gene lookup returns CDR1 SEHNR and CDR2 FQNEAQ (reference sequence). The CDR3 length is 14 residues. The trim removed 1 base at V and 10 bases at J, leaving 4 bases unmatched. The CDR3 nucleotides read TGTGCCAGCAGCTTAGGGGGACAGGGGGCGCTAGCTTTCTTT. Residues: CASSLGGQGALAFF.

The chain combines TRBV7-9 with TRBJ2-7, with 13 bases lining up with TRBD2. Losses at the gene ends were 5 bases for V and 3 bases for J; bases not matched to a gene: 7. The CDR3 spans 16 residues. Germline CDR1 reads SEHNR; CDR2 reads FQNEAQ (reference sequence). The DNA of the CDR3 is TGTGCCAGCAGCCAAGGGACTAGCGGGACCTTCTACGAGCAGTACTTC. Its translation is CASSQGTSGTFYEQYF.

This clone turned up a few times. The chain combines TRBV7-2 with TRBJ1-4; D gene ambiguous. Trimming removed 3 bases at V and 8 bases at J, with 16 bases between. The CDR3 extends over 15 amino acids. Per the germline V gene, CDR1 is SGHTA and CDR2 is FQGNSA. The CDR3 nucleotides read TGTGCCAGCAGCTTCGCGCGAGCTATGGGGGAAAAACTGTTTTTT. Translating gives CASSFARAMGEKLFF.

The rearrangement uses TRBV10-2 and TRBJ1-1; the D is unclear. Germline CDR1 reads WSHSY; CDR2 reads SAAADI. CDR3 length equals 13 residues. The V and J ends lost 5 bases and 1 base respectively, with 8 bases between them. CDR3 loop: CASSSQGNTEAFF. For the CDR3, the DNA is TGCGCCAGCAGTTCTCAAGGGAACACTGAAGCTTTCTTT.

The J gene is TRBJ2-7, the V gene TRBV5-8, with D unresolved. The CDR3 runs to 13 residues. V was cut by 0 bases and J by 2 bases, with 6 bases left in between. Per the germline V gene, CDR1 is SGHTS and CDR2 is YDEGEE. CDR3 sequence: CASSLDSTYEQYF. Written as DNA, the CDR3 is TGTGCCAGCAGCTTGGATAGCACCTACGAGCAGTACTTC. The variable domain in full, completed from reference TRBV5-8 and TRBJ2-7, reads EAGVTQSPTHLIKTRGQQATLRCSPISGHTSVYWYQQALGLGLQFLLWYDEGEERNRGNFPPRFSGRQFPNYSSELNVNALELEDSALYLCASSLDSTYEQYFGPGTRLTVT.

The chain couples TRBV6-5 to TRBJ1-5, with D uncertain. V lost 4 bases to trimming and J lost 6 bases, with 10 bases between them. The CDR3 contains 13 residues. Looked up from germline, CDR1 is MNHEY and CDR2 is SVGAGI. CDR3 sequence (DNA): TGTGCCAGCAGTTTCGCCAGGACTCAGCCCCAGCATTTT. Translation gives CASSFARTQPQHF.